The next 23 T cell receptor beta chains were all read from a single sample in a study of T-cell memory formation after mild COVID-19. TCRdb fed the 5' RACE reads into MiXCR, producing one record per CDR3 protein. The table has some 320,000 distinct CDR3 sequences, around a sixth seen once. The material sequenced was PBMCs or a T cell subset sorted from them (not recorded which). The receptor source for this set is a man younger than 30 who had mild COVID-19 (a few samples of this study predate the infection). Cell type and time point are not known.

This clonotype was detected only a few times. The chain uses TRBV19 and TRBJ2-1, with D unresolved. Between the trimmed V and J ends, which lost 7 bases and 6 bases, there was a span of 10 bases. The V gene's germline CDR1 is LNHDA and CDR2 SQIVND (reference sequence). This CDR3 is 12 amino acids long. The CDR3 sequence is CASMKSGNEQFF. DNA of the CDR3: TGTGCCAGTATGAAGTCAGGCAATGAGCAGTTCTTC.

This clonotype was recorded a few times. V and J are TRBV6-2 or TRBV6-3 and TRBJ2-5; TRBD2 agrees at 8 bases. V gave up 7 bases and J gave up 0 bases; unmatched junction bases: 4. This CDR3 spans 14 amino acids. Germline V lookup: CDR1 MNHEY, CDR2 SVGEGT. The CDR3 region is CASTILADQETQYF. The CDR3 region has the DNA TGTGCCAGCACCATACTAGCGGACCAAGAGACCCAGTACTTC.

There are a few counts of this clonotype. The CDR3 DNA reads TGCGCCAGCAGCCACCCCGGCTCCTACAATGAGCAGTTCTTC. It translates to CASSHPGSYNEQFF. This chain joins TRBV4-3 and TRBJ2-1; D is unclear. The CDR3 is 14 amino acids. Trimming removed 3 bases at V and 0 bases at J, with 6 bases between. Germline loops: CDR1 LGHNA, CDR2 YSLEER.

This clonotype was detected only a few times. The DNA of the CDR3 is TGTGCCAGCAGCGTAGGTAGAGGGGGTGAAAAACTGTTTTTT. Its protein product is CASSVGRGGEKLFF. V usage is TRBV9 and J usage is TRBJ1-4, with a weak D call TRBD1 (6 bases). In germline, CDR1 is SGDLS, CDR2 YYNGEE. Trimming left V 0 bases short and J 7 bases short, with 10 bases between. The CDR3 length is 14 residues.

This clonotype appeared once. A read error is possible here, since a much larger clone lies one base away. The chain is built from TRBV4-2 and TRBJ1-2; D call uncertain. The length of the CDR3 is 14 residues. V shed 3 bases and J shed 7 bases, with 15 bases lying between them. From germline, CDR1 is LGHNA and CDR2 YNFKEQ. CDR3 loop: CASSHGMTLGGYTF. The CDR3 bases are TGTGCCAGCAGCCACGGAATGACTTTGGGTGGCTACACCTTC.

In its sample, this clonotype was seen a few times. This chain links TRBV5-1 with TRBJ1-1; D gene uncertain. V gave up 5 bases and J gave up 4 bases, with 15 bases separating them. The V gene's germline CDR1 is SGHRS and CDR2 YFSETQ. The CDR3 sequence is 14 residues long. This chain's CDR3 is CASSPNIGGTEAFF. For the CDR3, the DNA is TGCGCCAGCAGTCCCAACATCGGTGGCACTGAAGCTTTCTTT.

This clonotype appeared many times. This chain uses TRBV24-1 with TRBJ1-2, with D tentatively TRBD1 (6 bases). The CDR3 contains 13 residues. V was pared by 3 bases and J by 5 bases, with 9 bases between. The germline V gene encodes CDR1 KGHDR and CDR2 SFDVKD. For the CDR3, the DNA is TGTGCCACCAGTGATCGGACAGTATATGGCTACACCTTC. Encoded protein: CATSDRTVYGYTF.

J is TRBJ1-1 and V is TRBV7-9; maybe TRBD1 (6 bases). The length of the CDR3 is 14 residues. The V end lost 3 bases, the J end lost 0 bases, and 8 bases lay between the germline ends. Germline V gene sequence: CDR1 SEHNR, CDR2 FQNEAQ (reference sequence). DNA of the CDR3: TGTGCCAGCAGCTTTTACAGGGTGAACACTGAAGCTTTCTTT. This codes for CASSFYRVNTEAFF.

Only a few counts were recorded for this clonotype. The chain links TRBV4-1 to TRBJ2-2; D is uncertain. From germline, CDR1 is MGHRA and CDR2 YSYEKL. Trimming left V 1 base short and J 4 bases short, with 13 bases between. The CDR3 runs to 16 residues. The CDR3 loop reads CASSQANLVSTGELFF. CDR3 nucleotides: TGCGCCAGCAGCCAAGCCAACTTAGTCTCCACCGGGGAGCTGTTTTTT.

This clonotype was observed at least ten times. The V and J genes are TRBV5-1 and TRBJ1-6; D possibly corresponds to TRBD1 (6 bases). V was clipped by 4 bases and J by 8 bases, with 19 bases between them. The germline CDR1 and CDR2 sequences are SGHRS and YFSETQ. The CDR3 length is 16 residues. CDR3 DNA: TGCGCCAGCAGCCCCGGACAGCTGAGATCGGATTCACCCCTCCACTTT. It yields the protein CASSPGQLRSDSPLHF.

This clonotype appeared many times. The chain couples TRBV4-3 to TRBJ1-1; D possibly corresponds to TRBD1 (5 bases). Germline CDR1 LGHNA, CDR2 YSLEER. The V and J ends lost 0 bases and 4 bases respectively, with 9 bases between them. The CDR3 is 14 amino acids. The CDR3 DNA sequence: TGCGCCAGCAGCCAAGATCGGGGGATCACTGAAGCTTTCTTT. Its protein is CASSQDRGITEAFF.

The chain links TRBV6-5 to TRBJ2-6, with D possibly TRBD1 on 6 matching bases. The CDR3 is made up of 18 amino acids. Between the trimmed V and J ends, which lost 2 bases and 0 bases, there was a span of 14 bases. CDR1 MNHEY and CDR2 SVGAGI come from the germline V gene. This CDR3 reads CASSYARGFVSGANVLTF. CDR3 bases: TGTGCCAGCAGTTACGCCAGGGGTTTCGTCTCTGGGGCCAACGTCCTGACTTTC.

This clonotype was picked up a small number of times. CDR3 bases: TGTGCCTCACAGCTGAGGTTGAACACTGAAGCTTTCTTT. It yields the protein CASQLRLNTEAFF. This chain connects TRBV24-1 to TRBJ1-1; D is unclear. CDR1 and CDR2 (germline): KGHDR, SFDVKD. Between the trimmed V and J ends, which lost 12 bases and 0 bases, there was a span of 13 bases. This CDR3 contains 13 residues.

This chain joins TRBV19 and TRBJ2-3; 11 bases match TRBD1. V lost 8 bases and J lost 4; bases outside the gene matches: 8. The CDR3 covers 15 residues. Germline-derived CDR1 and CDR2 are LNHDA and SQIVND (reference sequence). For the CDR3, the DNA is TGTGCCAGTCGATCGGGACAGGGGGTGCCAGATACGCAGTATTTT. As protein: CASRSGQGVPDTQYF.

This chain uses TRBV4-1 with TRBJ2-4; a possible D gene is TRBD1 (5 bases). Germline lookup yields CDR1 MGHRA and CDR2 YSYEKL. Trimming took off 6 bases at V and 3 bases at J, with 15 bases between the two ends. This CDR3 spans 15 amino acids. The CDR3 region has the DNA TGCGCCAGCAGAGGGGCCGGTTGGGGCAAAAACATTCAGTACTTC. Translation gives CASRGAGWGKNIQYF.

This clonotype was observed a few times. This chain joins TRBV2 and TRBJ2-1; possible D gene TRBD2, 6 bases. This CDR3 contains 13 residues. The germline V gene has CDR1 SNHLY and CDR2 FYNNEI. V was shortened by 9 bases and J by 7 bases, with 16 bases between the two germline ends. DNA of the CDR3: TGTGCCAGGGGGTCGGGGGTTGTTAATGAGCAGTTCTTC. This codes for CARGSGVVNEQFF.

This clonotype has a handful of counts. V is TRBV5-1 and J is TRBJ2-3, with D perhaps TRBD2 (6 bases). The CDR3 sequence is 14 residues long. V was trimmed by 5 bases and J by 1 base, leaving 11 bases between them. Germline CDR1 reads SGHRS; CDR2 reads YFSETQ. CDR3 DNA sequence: TGCGCCAGCAGGGAGGGATCCCGCACAGATACGCAGTATTTT. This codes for CASREGSRTDTQYF.

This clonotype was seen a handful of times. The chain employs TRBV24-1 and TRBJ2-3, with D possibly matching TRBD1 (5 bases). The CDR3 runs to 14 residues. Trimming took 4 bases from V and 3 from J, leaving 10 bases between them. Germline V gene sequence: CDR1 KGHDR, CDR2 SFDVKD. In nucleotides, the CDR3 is TGTGCCACCAGTGAGACAGCAGGTACAGATACGCAGTATTTT. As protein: CATSETAGTDTQYF.

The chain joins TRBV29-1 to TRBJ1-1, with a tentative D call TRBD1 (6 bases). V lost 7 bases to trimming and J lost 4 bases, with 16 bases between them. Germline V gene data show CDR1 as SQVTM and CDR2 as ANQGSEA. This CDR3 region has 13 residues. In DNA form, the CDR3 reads TGCAGCGCCCAAGCGGGGGCGGGCACTGAAGCTTTCTTT. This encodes CSAQAGAGTEAFF.

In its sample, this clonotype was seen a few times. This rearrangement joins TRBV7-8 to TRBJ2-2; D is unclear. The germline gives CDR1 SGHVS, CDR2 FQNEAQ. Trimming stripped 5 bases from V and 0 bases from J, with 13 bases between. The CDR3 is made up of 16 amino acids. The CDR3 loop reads CASSPRRNANTGELFF. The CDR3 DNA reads TGTGCCAGCAGCCCCAGACGGAACGCGAACACCGGGGAGCTGTTTTTT.

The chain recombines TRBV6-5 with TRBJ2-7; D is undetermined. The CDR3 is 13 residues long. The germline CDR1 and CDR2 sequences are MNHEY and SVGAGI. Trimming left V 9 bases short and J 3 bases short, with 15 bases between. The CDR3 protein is CASLDKINYEQYF. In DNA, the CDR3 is TGTGCCAGTCTCGACAAGATTAACTACGAGCAGTACTTC.

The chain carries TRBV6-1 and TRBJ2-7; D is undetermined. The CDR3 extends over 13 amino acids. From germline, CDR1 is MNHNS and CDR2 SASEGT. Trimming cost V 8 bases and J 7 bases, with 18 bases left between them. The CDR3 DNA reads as TGTGCCAGCTACGCCCGGACCGCTGGGGAGCAGTACTTC. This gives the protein CASYARTAGEQYF.

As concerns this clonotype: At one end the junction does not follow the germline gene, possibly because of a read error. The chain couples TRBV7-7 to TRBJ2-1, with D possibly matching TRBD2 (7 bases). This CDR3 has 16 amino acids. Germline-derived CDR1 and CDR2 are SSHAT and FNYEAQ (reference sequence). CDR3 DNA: TGTGCTAGCAGCTTAGCGACGGGGGGCGGGTTGAATGAGCAGTTCTTC. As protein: CASSLATGGGLNEQFF.